The clone carrying this TCR beta chain was observed at least ten times. The antigen remains unidentified. The TCRbeta library was prepared with unique molecular identifiers. MiXCR was run by TCRdb on the PCR reads, yielding one entry per CDR3 protein. The data show some 200,000 distinct CDR3 sequences, 6.6% seen once. The record originates from a study of T-cell reconstitution after alpha-beta-depleted transplantation in children. Germline V gives CDR1 SGHAT, CDR2 FQNNGV. The CDR3 is 15 residues long. V lost 7 bases, J lost 5 bases, and 20 bases lay in between. Study conclusions and caveats: After transplant, at about two months, alpha-beta T cells were reportedly derived from several hundred expanded graft clones. Surviving recipient T cells and thymic progenitors produced the high day-60 TCRbeta diversity seen in some patients. Fresh T-cell production supplied most of the T-cell counts and diversity seen one year after transplant.

This receptor was identified in a boy between 2 and 10 years old with acute lymphoblastic leukemia, due to receive a stem cell transplant. Sample: PBMCs, taken before TCRalphabeta/CD19-depleted stem cell transplant. This chain links TRBV11-2 with TRBJ2-5; D is unclear. CDR3 in DNA: TGTGCCAGCATCAAAAACTTTATAGTGGGGGAGACCCAGTACTTC. It yields the protein CASIKNFIVGETQYF.